This T cell receptor (beta chain) was captured by sequencing in a study of CD8 T cells in Susac syndrome. Healthy donors matched for age and sex were used as controls. Isolation of CD8+ and CD4+ T cells was performed negatively, whereas enrichment of TEMRA cells was done by FACS. The authors reverse transcribed 0.5 to 1 ug RNA with random hexamers. TCRdb redid the calling of the immunoSEQ multiplex PCR reads with MiXCR, one entry per CDR3 protein. The sample yields roughly 190,000 distinct CDR3 sequences, 85% to 95% seen once. Trimming took 1 base from V and 0 from J, leaving 9 bases between them. This CDR3 region has 14 residues. Germline V gene data show CDR1 as SQVTM and CDR2 as ANQGSEA.

Sequencing input: CD4+ T cells from PBMCs. This TCR came from a human donor in good health. The chain is built from TRBV29-1 and TRBJ1-2; D is possibly TRBD1 (5 bases). CDR3 amino acids: CSVEGGISNYGYTF. The DNA of the CDR3 is TGCAGCGTTGAAGGGGGGATATCTAACTATGGCTACACCTTC.